Detailed here is one T cell receptor beta chain. This clone was seen only once. What this receptor recognizes is not known. Qualities for individual bases were not recorded, and no much larger clone is one base off. Other DNA variants within this sample encode the same CDR3. For CDR1 and CDR2, the germline V gene lists SGHRS and YFSETQ. From its cysteine to its phenylalanine, the CDR3 spans 15 amino acids. The retained sequence is limited to the CDR3, 45 bases, with the frame set at the first base. Unmatched junction bases come to 4, with V trimmed by 4 bases and J by 4 bases. TCRbeta CDR3 regions were amplified from genomic DNA by means of the immunoSEQ Assay, a bias-controlled multiplex PCR. Regarding the original processing steps: The number of nucleated cells in each sample was estimated from the amplification of reference gene primers within the assay. To quantify the absolute abundance of each unique TCRbeta CDR3 rearrangement, sequence reads were collapsed and filtered. For each sample, productive Simpson clonality was calculated as the square root of Simpson's diversity index across productive rearrangements. TCRdb re-hosts the immuneACCESS table, in-frame sequences only. Its copies lack some clones; in the studies checked, an unresolved V gene accounts for under half of them, and the cause for the rest is not known. V, J and clone size derive from that table, while D and trimming were established from the DNA sequence. The sample table contains over 250,000 clones; only one count was recorded for over 65% of them. The top ten constitute about 3.5% of the sample.

This entry comes from a study of blood T cell repertoires in COVID-19 (TCRdb year 2020). About the investigation overall: The collaborator samples originated in the United States, Italy and Spain and spanned the acute and convalescent phases of COVID-19. Samples came from the ongoing ImmuneRACE study (first 160 participants) plus 1,254 subjects from 6 global collaborators. The material from the prospective study consisted of cDNA or gDNA derived from T cells, B-cell-depleted T cells, or PBMCs. Where HLA class I and class II types were available, the types were taken from metadata supplied by the sample provider, not from assay-based typing. Deeply sampled blood TCRbeta repertoires from subjects exposed to, actively infected with, or recovered from COVID-19 were included in the dataset. Sample metadata almost always included a de-identified subject ID, COVID-19 status, age in years and sex. The repertoires were made available in a free public database intended to serve as a resource for research on the immune response to SARS-CoV-2.

The investigation overall reported the following: The quantity of clinical and demographic metadata differed by source and by participant and was supplied without curation.

Whole blood was collected in K2EDTA tubes by collaborating institutions according to the institutions' own protocols. Collaborator samples were shipped for TCRbeta analysis as frozen whole blood, isolated PBMCs, or DNA extracted from either sample type. Sequenced sample: peripheral blood. This clonotype was sampled from an elderly woman with acute or convalescent COVID-19. The chain was built from TRBV5-1 and TRBJ2-1, and TRBD2 aligns with 11 junction nucleotides. The CDR3 region reads CASSTGTSGYNEQFF. The nucleotides read TGCGCCAGCAGCACCGGGACTAGCGGATACAATGAGCAGTTCTTC.